This T cell receptor beta chain originates from a study of blood T cell repertoires in COVID-19. Study background: From the United States, Italy and Spain came samples of acute and convalescent COVID-19.

The germline CDR1 and CDR2 sequences are SGHAT and FQNNGV. The trim removed 4 bases at V and 5 bases at J, leaving 13 bases unmatched. CDR3 length: 16 amino acids. Original methodology: The assay estimated nucleated cells by amplifying reference gene primers. Clones were read by immunoSEQ multiplex PCR, and TCRdb kept only the in-frame ones, dropping some. That table gives V, J and clone size, and the DNA gave D and trimming. The sample shows 220,000 or so clones, 88% of them seen only once. The chain is built from TRBV11-2 and TRBJ1-1; 7 positions agree with TRBD1. Sequencing was performed on PBMCs or T cells enriched from blood (not recorded which). This clonotype was obtained from a woman aged 50 to 60 with acute COVID-19. The CDR3: CASSSNRGGLVTEAFF. CDR3 bases: TGTGCCAGCAGCTCCAACAGGGGCGGGTTAGTGACTGAAGCTTTCTTT.